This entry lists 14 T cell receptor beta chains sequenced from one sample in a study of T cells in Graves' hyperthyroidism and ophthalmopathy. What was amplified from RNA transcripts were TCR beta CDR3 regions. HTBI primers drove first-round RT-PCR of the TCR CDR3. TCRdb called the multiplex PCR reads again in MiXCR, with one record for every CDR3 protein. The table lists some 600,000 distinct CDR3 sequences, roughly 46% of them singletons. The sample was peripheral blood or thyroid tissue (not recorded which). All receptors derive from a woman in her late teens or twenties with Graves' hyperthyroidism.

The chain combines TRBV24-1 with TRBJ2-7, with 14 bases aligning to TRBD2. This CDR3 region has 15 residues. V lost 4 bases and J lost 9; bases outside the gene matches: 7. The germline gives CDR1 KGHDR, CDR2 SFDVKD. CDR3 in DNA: TGTGCCACCAGTGACACAGGGACTAGCGGGAGTTTGCAGTACTTC. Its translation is CATSDTGTSGSLQYF.

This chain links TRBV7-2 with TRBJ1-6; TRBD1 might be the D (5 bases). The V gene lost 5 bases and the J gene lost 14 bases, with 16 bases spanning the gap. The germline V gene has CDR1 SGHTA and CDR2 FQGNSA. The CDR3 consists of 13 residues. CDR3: CASSPGTSGALHF. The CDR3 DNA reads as TGTGCCAGCAGCCCCGGGACTAGCGGTGCCCTCCACTTT. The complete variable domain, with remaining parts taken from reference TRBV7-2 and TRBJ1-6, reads GAGVSQSPSNKVTEKGKDVELRCDPISGHTALYWYRQSLGQGLEFLIYFQGNSAPDKSGLPSDRFSAERTGGSVSTLTIQRTQQEDSAVYLCASSPGTSGALHFGNGTRLTVT.

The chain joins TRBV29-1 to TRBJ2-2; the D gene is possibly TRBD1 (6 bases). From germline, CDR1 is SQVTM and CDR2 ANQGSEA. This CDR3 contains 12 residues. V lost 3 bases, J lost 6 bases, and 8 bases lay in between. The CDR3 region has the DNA TGCAGCGTTGAGAGGGGGTCCGGGGAGCTGTTTTTT. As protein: CSVERGSGELFF.

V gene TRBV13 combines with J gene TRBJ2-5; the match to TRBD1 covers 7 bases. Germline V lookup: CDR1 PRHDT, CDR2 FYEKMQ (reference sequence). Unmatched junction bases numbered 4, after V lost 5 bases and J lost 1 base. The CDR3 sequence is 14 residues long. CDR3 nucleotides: TGTGCCAGCAGCCATCGGGACAGCCAAGAGACCCAGTACTTC. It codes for CASSHRDSQETQYF.

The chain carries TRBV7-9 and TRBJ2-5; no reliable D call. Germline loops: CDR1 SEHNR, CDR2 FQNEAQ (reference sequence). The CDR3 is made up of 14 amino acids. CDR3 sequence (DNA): TGTGCTAGAGATTCCGTGGGGATACGAGAGACCCAGTACTTC. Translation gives CARDSVGIRETQYF.

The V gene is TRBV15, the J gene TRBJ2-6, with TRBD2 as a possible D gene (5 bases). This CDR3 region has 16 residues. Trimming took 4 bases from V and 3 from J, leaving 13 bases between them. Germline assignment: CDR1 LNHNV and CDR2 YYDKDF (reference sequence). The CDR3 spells CATSIPRAVGANVLTF. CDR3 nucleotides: TGTGCCACCAGCATCCCGAGGGCCGTTGGGGCCAACGTCCTGACTTTC.

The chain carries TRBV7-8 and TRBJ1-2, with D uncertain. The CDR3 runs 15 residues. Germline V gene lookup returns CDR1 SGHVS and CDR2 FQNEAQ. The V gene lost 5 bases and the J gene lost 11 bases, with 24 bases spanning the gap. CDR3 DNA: TGTGCCAGCAGCCAAGATTCGGGAGTCGCTATAGGGTACACCTTC. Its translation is CASSQDSGVAIGYTF.

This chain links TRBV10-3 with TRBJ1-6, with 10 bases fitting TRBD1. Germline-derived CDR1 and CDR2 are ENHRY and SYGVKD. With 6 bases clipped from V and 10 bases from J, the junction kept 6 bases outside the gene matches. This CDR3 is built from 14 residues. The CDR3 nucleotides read TGTGCCATCAGGACCGGGACAGGGGTCTCACCCCTCCACTTT. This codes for CAIRTGTGVSPLHF.

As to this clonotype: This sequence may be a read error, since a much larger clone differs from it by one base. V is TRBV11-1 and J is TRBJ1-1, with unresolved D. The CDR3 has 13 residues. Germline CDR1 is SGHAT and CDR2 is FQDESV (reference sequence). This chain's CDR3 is CASSFVRNTGAFF. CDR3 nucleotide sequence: TGTGCCAGCAGCTTCGTCCGTAACACTGGAGCTTTCTTT.

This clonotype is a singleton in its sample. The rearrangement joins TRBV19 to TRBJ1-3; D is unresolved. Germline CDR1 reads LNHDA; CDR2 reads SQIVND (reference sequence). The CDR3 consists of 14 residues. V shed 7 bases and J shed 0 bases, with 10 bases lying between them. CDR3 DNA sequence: TGTGCCAGTATTGCGAGGTACTCTGGAAACACCATATATTTT. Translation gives CASIARYSGNTIYF.

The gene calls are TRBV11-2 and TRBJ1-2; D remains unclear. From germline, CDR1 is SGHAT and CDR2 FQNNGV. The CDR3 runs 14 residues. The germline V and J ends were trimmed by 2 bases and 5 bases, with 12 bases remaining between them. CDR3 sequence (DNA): TGTGCCAGCAGCTTATTCCCACGGGTGTATGGCTACACCTTC. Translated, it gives CASSLFPRVYGYTF.

In DNA form, the CDR3 reads TGTGCCAGCAGTTATAACAGGGGGGACACTGAAGCTTTCTTT. Amino acid sequence: CASSYNRGDTEAFF. The chain links TRBV2 to TRBJ1-1; 8 bases fit TRBD1. With V trimmed by 5 bases and J by 3 bases, 5 bases remained unmatched. This CDR3 is built from 14 residues. CDR1 is SNHLY, CDR2 FYNNEI, per germline.

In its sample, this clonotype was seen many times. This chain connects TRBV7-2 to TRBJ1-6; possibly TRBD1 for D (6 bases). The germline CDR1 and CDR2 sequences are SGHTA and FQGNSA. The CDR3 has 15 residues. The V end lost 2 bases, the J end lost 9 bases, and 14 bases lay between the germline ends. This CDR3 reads CASSLIIRGSSPLHF. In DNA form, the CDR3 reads TGTGCCAGCAGCTTAATCATCAGGGGTAGTTCACCCCTCCACTTT.

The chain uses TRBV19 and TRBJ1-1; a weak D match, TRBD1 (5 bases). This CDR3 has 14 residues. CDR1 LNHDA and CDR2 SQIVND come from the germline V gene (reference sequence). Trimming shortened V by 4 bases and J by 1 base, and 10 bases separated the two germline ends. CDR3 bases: TGTGCCAGTAGTAAGAACAGGAGGAACACTGAAGCTTTCTTT. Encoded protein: CASSKNRRNTEAFF.